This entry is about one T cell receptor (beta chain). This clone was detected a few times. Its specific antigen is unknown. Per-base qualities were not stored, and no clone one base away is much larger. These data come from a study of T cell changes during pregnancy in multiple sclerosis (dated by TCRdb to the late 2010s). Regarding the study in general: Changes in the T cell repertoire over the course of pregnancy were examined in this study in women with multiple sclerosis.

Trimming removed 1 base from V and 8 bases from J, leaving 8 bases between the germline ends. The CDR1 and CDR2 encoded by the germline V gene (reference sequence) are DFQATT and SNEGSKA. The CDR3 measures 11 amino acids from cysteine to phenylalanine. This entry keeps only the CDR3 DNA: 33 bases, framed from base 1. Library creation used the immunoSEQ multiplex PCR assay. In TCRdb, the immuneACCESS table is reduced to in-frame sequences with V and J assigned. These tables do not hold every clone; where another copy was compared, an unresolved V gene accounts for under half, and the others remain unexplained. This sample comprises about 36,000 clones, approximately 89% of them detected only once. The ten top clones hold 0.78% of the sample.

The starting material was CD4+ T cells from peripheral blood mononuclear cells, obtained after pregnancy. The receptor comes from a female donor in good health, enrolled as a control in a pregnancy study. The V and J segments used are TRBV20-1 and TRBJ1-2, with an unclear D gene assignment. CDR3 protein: CSARGPGGYTF. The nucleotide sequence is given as TGCAGTGCTAGAGGTCCGGGGGGCTACACCTTC.